This is a list of T cell receptor beta chains from one sample in a study of cytomegalovirus exposure and HLA in healthy donors. The assay was immunoSEQ multiplex PCR, and TCRdb's table has in-frame clones only and misses some. The sample lists roughly 220,000 clones; just over 90% were seen once. Material: PBMCs. Source of these receptors: a woman aged 18-29 years in good health and CMV-seronegative. Both conserved end residues are part of each CDR3. A D gene is named only where the DNA matches it firmly. Size values are once, few and many counts, or a class for expanded clones, and some rows have none.

d_gene	v_gene	abundance	j_gene	CDR3nt	CDR3aa
TRBD2	TRBV29-1	once	TRBJ2-5	TGCAGCGTTGAAGACGGACTAGATTTCCGATTTGAGACCCAGTACTTC	CSVEDGLDFRFETQYF
-	TRBV20-1	-	TRBJ2-7	TGCAGTGCTGCCAGACAGCTCGAGCAGTACTTC	CSAARQLEQYF
-	TRBV7-2	-	TRBJ2-7	TGTGCCAGCAGAACTAGCTGGGCCTACGAGCAGTACTTC	CASRTSWAYEQYF
-	TRBV5-1	once	TRBJ2-7	TGCGCCAGCAGCCCCAGGGGAGGGGGAGCCTACGAGCAGTACTTC	CASSPRGGGAYEQYF
-	TRBV6-1	-	TRBJ2-1	TGTGCCAGCAACCCGACAGGCTCCTACAATGAGCAGTTCTTC	CASNPTGSYNEQFF
TRBD1	TRBV11-2	-	TRBJ1-2	TGTGCCAGCAGCTCAGGGGGAGTCTTGGGGGCTGGTGGCTACACCTTC	CASSSGGVLGAGGYTF
TRBD2	TRBV5-1	-	TRBJ2-7	TGCGCCAGCAGCTTGGAAGCAGGGACTAAATACGAGCAGTACTTC	CASSLEAGTKYEQYF
TRBD1	TRBV29-1	-	TRBJ1-2	TGCAGCGTTGGGGCAGGGGGCGAGAGTGGCTACACCTTC	CSVGAGGESGYTF
-	TRBV11-1	-	TRBJ2-3	TGTGCCAGCAGCCCCTACCCTTGGCGGGGTGCTAGCACAGATACGCAGTATTTT	CASSPYPWRGASTDTQYF
-	TRBV2	few	TRBJ1-2	TGTGCCAGCAGTGGAGGGCTAGGTGGGGGCTACACCTTC	CASSGGLGGGYTF
-	TRBV27	-	TRBJ2-7	TGTGCCAGCGGGGGCCCGGCGGGCACCGTCTCCTACGAGCAGTACTTC	CASGGPAGTVSYEQYF
-	TRBV5-1	-	TRBJ2-3	TGCGCCAGCAGCTTGGGTCCAGTCACAGATACGCAGTATTTT	CASSLGPVTDTQYF
-	TRBV19	-	TRBJ2-1	TGTGCCAGTAGTATAAGTAGCCAAAGCGGGTGGAATGAGCAGTTCTTC	CASSISSQSGWNEQFF
-	TRBV28	-	TRBJ1-2	TGTGCCAGCAGTTTATCGAGAGGTTTACAAGAAGCTAACTATGGCTACACCTTC	CASSLSRGLQEANYGYTF
-	TRBV10-1	once	TRBJ1-1	TGCGCCAGCAGTGAGTCGGGGGGAAGCGCTGAAGCTTTCTTT	CASSESGGSAEAFF
TRBD1	TRBV10-3	few	TRBJ1-5	TGTGCCTCTCAGGACCCCGGGACAGGGGGAAGGCAGCCCCAGCATTTT	CASQDPGTGGRQPQHF
TRBD1	TRBV6-6	-	TRBJ2-7	TGTGCCAGCAGGCCCCAACAGGGGTCCTACGAGCAGTACTTC	CASRPQQGSYEQYF
TRBD1	TRBV5-1	-	TRBJ1-6	TGCGCCAGCAGCTTGTTTGCCCAGGGGGAAAATTCACCCCTCCACTTT	CASSLFAQGENSPLHF
-	TRBV5-4	-	TRBJ1-1	TGTGCCAGCAGCTTGGTCCGAGCCCCGGGGACTGAAGCTTTCTTT	CASSLVRAPGTEAFF
TRBD2	TRBV13	-	TRBJ2-1	TGTGCCAGCAGCGGTGGGACTAGCGGGAGATATTACAATGAGCAGTTCTTC	CASSGGTSGRYYNEQFF
-	TRBV5-5	once	TRBJ2-7	TGTGCCAGCAGCTTCGCTACAGGGAGCTACGAGCAGTACTTC	CASSFATGSYEQYF
-	TRBV6-6	-	TRBJ2-7	TGTGCCAGCAGTGGGGACTTTGCCTCCCCCTACGAGCAGTACTTC	CASSGDFASPYEQYF
-	TRBV10-3	-	TRBJ2-3	TGTGCCATCGCGGTTTTAGCGGATACGCAGTATTTT	CAIAVLADTQYF
TRBD2	TRBV7-9	-	TRBJ2-6	TGTGCCAGCAGCTTTCTCCCGGGAGGTTCTCCCTCTGGGGCCAACGTCCTGACTTTC	CASSFLPGGSPSGANVLTF